One TCR beta chain is described in this entry. This sample was included in a study of blood T cell repertoires in COVID-19. As for the study in general: COVID-19 samples, acute and convalescent, were from the United States, Italy and Spain.

Under the authors' procedure: Estimated nucleated cell counts came from reference gene primer amplification. Clones were read by immunoSEQ multiplex PCR, and TCRdb kept only the in-frame ones, dropping some. The D gene and trimming were derived from the DNA, and the V and J assignments and clone size from that table. This sample has around 280,000 clones, with around nine tenths found just once. Germline V gives CDR1 SGHDN, CDR2 FVKESK. After removal of 0 bases from V and 3 bases from J, the junction contained 3 bases not matched to a gene. The CDR3 extends over 16 amino acids. The study recruited people aged roughly 18 to 100 years across under 25 US areas. Each participant's cohort was designated according to participant-reported clinical history.

The genes are TRBV14 and TRBJ1-5, with 9 bases fitting TRBD1. The sequenced material came from PBMCs or T cells enriched from blood (not recorded which). The TCR comes from a middle-aged woman who had recovered from COVID-19. CDR3 nucleotides: TGTGCCAGCAGCCAAGACGTACAGGGGGCCAATCAGCCCCAGCATTTT. Translation: CASSQDVQGANQPQHF.